Presented here are 16 T cell receptor beta chains from one specimen sequenced in a study of blood T cell repertoires in COVID-19. This table comes from immunoSEQ multiplex PCR, and its TCRdb copy is limited to in-frame clones, with some not included. This table has about 140,000 clones, more than 75% appearing once. Sequences were obtained from peripheral blood. These receptors were collected from a woman between 45 and 65 years old with active or convalescent COVID-19.

The gene calls are TRBV29-1 and TRBJ2-7; TRBD1 is a possible D gene (5 bases). The length of the CDR3 is 12 residues. Germline CDR1 is SQVTM and CDR2 is ANQGSEA. The V gene lost 4 bases and the J gene lost 3 bases, with 10 bases spanning the gap. CDR3 sequence reads: CSVAGSDYEQYF. The CDR3 DNA is TGCAGCGTTGCAGGGTCGGACTACGAGCAGTACTTC.

The chain employs TRBV27 and TRBJ1-6; D is perhaps TRBD1 (6 bases). The germline CDR1 and CDR2 sequences are MNHEY and SMNVEV (reference sequence). V lost 3 bases, J lost 6 bases, and 9 bases lay in between. This CDR3 has 14 amino acids. CDR3 region: CASSFAGVNSPLHF. The CDR3 DNA reads TGTGCCAGCAGTTTCGCAGGGGTTAATTCACCCCTCCACTTT.

V gene TRBV19 combines with J gene TRBJ2-1, with a possible D match to TRBD2 (5 bases). The CDR3 totals 16 residues. The ends were cut back, 2 bases at V and 0 bases at J, with 11 bases in the middle. CDR1 and CDR2 from the germline V gene are LNHDA and SQIVND (reference sequence). CDR3 coding DNA: TGTGCCAGTAGTATACCGACTATTAGCTCCTACAATGAGCAGTTCTTC. Translating gives CASSIPTISSYNEQFF.

The rearrangement joins TRBV2 to TRBJ2-2; TRBD1 agrees at 7 bases. Unmatched junction bases numbered 6, after V lost 10 bases and J lost 1 base. The CDR3 has 14 amino acids. CDR1 is SNHLY and CDR2 is FYNNEI in the germline V gene. CDR3 in DNA: TGTGCCACGGGAACAGGGGAGAACACCGGGGAGCTGTTTTTT. It is translated as CATGTGENTGELFF.

The chain uses TRBV5-1 and TRBJ2-5; D might be TRBD1 (6 bases). Trimming shortened V by 4 bases and J by 2 bases, and 12 bases separated the two germline ends. The CDR3 is 14 amino acids. Germline lookup yields CDR1 SGHRS and CDR2 YFSETQ. The DNA of the CDR3 is TGCGCCAGCAGCCTACGGGACACTCAAGAGACCCAGTACTTC. Translated: CASSLRDTQETQYF.

This clone was observed a single time. Within the sample, other DNA sequences also encode this same CDR3. The genes are TRBV20-1 and TRBJ1-2, with TRBD1 matching over 8 bases. Germline trimming cut 4 bases from V and 7 bases from J; bases unmatched to any gene: 2. The germline V gene encodes CDR1 DFQATT and CDR2 SNEGSKA (reference sequence). The CDR3 runs 11 residues. The CDR3 coding sequence is TGCAGTGCTACGACAGGGGTTGGCTACACCTTC. Translation gives CSATTGVGYTF.

This clone is a singleton in its sample. The chain has TRBV7-2 and TRBJ2-7, with D possibly TRBD1 on 6 matching bases. V was trimmed by 1 base and J by 0 bases, leaving 10 bases between them. Germline lookup yields CDR1 SGHTA and CDR2 FQGNSA. This CDR3 has 15 amino acids. The CDR3 sequence is CASSLVQGFSYEQYF. CDR3 DNA: TGTGCCAGCAGCTTAGTCCAGGGGTTCTCCTACGAGCAGTACTTC.

The genes are TRBV7-3 and TRBJ2-1; the D gene is possibly TRBD1 (6 bases). Trimming removed 4 bases at V and 8 bases at J, with 18 bases between. Germline CDR1 reads SGHTA; CDR2 reads FQGTGA. CDR3 length equals 15 residues. The CDR3, as DNA: TGTGCCAGCAGCTACCGGGCAGGGGATTTCGATGAGCAGTTCTTC. Protein sequence: CASSYRAGDFDEQFF.

This chain uses TRBV5-1 with TRBJ1-2; 8 bases are a match to TRBD1. CDR1 SGHRS and CDR2 YFSETQ come from the germline V gene. The V gene end was trimmed by 0 bases and the J gene end by 6 bases; junction bases not matched to a gene: 4. CDR3 size: 14 residues. The CDR3 protein is CASSLGQQGDGYTF. The CDR3 DNA sequence: TGCGCCAGCAGCTTGGGACAACAGGGGGATGGCTACACCTTC.

The gene calls are TRBV3-1 (or the pseudogene TRBV3-2) and TRBJ2-5; 7 bases are a match to TRBD1. Germline-derived CDR1 and CDR2 are LGHDT and YNNKEL (reference sequence). The ends lost 0 bases at V and 10 bases at J; junction bases unmatched: 11. This CDR3 is 15 amino acids long. The CDR3 bases are TGTGCCAGCAGCCAAGAAGGACAGGTCCAACGAGTCCAGTACTTC. This gives the protein CASSQEGQVQRVQYF.

This clone was detected once. The chain couples TRBV28 to TRBJ1-1, with D possibly matching TRBD1 (6 bases). Trimming cost V 1 base and J 0 bases, with 9 bases left between them. This CDR3 region has 15 residues. Germline V lookup: CDR1 MDHEN, CDR2 SYDVKM. The CDR3 DNA reads TGTGCCAGCAGTTTATCAGGGACATTGAACACTGAAGCTTTCTTT. This gives the protein CASSLSGTLNTEAFF. The full variable domain, its missing parts supplied by reference TRBV28 and TRBJ1-1, is DVKVTQSSRYLVKRTGEKVFLECVQDMDHENMFWYRQDPGLGLRLIYFSYDVKMKEKGDIPEGYSVSREKKERFSLILESASTNQTSMYLCASSLSGTLNTEAFFGQGTRLTVV.

This rearrangement joins TRBV9 to TRBJ2-3; 8 nucleotides match TRBD1. CDR3 length: 15 amino acids. The J segment lost 4 bases and the V segment lost 4 bases, leaving 8 bases of the junction unmatched. CDR1 is SGDLS, CDR2 YYNGEE, per germline. The CDR3 DNA sequence: TGTGCCAGCAGCACGCGGGACAGGTGGGCAGATACGCAGTATTTT. Protein: CASSTRDRWADTQYF.

The gene calls are TRBV7-3 and TRBJ1-3; perhaps TRBD1 as D (6 bases). Germline V gene data show CDR1 as SGHTA and CDR2 as FQGTGA. Trimming shortened V by 6 bases and J by 0 bases, and 12 bases separated the two germline ends. The CDR3 loop spans 15 amino acids. DNA for the CDR3: TGTGCCAGCAGTTTGGACAGCGCCTCTGGAAACACCATATATTTT. Protein: CASSLDSASGNTIYF.

Concerning this clone: The sample carries other DNA sequences with the same CDR3. The chain has TRBV4-3 and TRBJ1-4; tentatively, D is TRBD1 (5 bases). Trimming cost V 1 base and J 4 bases, with 10 bases left between them. CDR1 and CDR2 from the germline V gene are LGHNA and YSLEER. This CDR3 is 15 amino acids long. Written as DNA, the CDR3 is TGCGCCAGCAGCCAAGGAACGGGGGTTAATGAAAAACTGTTTTTT. Protein product: CASSQGTGVNEKLFF.

The J gene is TRBJ1-1, the V gene TRBV11-2, with TRBD1 matching 9 bases. CDR1 SGHAT and CDR2 FQNNGV come from the germline V gene. The CDR3 sequence is 14 residues long. Losses at the gene ends were 5 bases for V and 11 bases for J; bases not matched to a gene: 12. The CDR3 region is CASSPRYDRGVAFF. The CDR3 DNA reads as TGTGCCAGCAGCCCGAGATATGACAGGGGGGTGGCTTTCTTT.

The J gene is TRBJ1-1, the V gene TRBV29-1; a possible D gene is TRBD1 (5 bases). The CDR3 sequence is 14 residues long. Per germline, CDR1 SQVTM and CDR2 ANQGSEA. The V end was cut by 3 bases, the J end by 1 base, with 12 bases between. The CDR3 DNA follows: TGCAGCGTTGAGCGTACGGGGGGGAACACTGAAGCTTTCTTT. Its translation is CSVERTGGNTEAFF.